This T cell receptor (beta chain) is from a study of blood T cell repertoires in COVID-19 (TCRdb year 2020). A note on the overall study: Samples from collaborators originated in the United States, Italy and Spain and spanned both the acute and convalescent phases of COVID-19. The prospective study material was composed of cDNA or gDNA derived from T cells, B-cell-depleted T cells, or PBMCs. The dataset comprised deeply sampled blood TCRbeta repertoires from subjects exposed to, actively infected with, or recovered from COVID-19. The repertoires were made available in a free public database intended to serve as a resource for research on the immune response to SARS-CoV-2. The samples were drawn from two sources: the first 160 participants of the ongoing ImmuneRACE study, and over 950 subjects contributed by 6 global collaborators. Nearly every sample came with metadata listing a de-identified subject ID, COVID-19 status, age in years and sex. Where available, HLA class I and class II types were obtained from metadata supplied by the sample provider rather than from assay-based typing.

Results the study describes overall, beyond this receptor: How much clinical and demographic metadata was included differed by source and by participant, and the metadata was provided uncurated.

The V and J ends are trimmed by 4 bases and 4 bases, leaving 16 bases between them. Including cysteine and phenylalanine, the CDR3 has 15 amino acids. This entry keeps only the CDR3 DNA: 45 bases, framed from base 1. Looking up the germline V gene yields CDR1 SGHTA and CDR2 FQGNSA. TCRbeta CDR3 regions were amplified from genomic DNA by means of the immunoSEQ Assay, a bias-controlled multiplex PCR. The published analysis was carried out like this. Nucleated cell counts per sample were estimated from amplification of reference gene primers within the assay. Sequence reads were collapsed and filtered to measure the absolute abundance of every unique TCRbeta CDR3 rearrangement. For each sample, productive Simpson clonality was calculated by taking the square root of Simpson's diversity index across productive rearrangements. Here the immuneACCESS table is served through TCRdb, limited to in-frame sequences with V and J called. Missing clones are a known gap in these copies; in checked studies unresolved V genes cover under half, and the rest lacks a known reason. From that table come the V and J calls and clone size; the DNA was used to work out D and trimming. The sample table contains around 120,000 clones; only one count was recorded for around 89% of them. The ten largest clones capture 3.5% to 4% of the sample.

On this clone: This receptor's antigen is unknown. The input lacks base qualities; no much larger clone sits a single base away.

One collaborating source in Seattle enrolled patients while the patients were actively infected and followed the patients over time throughout the course of disease. The collaborating institutions used their own protocols to collect whole blood in K2EDTA tubes. For TCRbeta analysis, collaborator samples were shipped as frozen whole blood, as isolated PBMCs, or as DNA extracted from either sample type. Sequencing was performed on peripheral blood. The source of this sequence is a woman aged 55-69 years with COVID-19, enrolled during active disease. The rearrangement combines TRBV7-2 with TRBJ1-2; perhaps TRBD1 is the D gene, with 5 bases matching. CDR3 protein: CASSSPPGGAYGYTF. At the DNA level, the sequence is TGTGCCAGCAGCTCCCCCCCCGGCGGGGCCTATGGCTACACCTTC.